What follows describes a single T cell receptor beta chain. These data originate in a study of OX40 agonist ivuxolimab in advanced cancers. Produced via immunoSEQ multiplex PCR; TCRdb's table is partial and in-frame only. The table shows 25,000 to 35,000 clones, with about 86% occurring only once. Trimming left V 1 base short and J 4 bases short, with 16 bases between. CDR1 and CDR2 (germline): LNHDA, SQIVND (reference sequence). The CDR3 has 17 amino acids. This chain uses TRBV19 with TRBJ2-2; maybe TRBD1 (6 bases). This sample comprised CD4+ or CD8+ T cells sorted from blood, obtained in a trial of the OX40 agonist ivuxolimab. The source is an adult with an advanced solid tumor such as melanoma, head and neck, liver or kidney cancer. In DNA, the CDR3 is TGTGCCAGTAGTATAGGGTACCGGGACACAACCACCGGGGAGCTGTTTTTT. It codes for CASSIGYRDTTTGELFF.